This T cell receptor (beta chain) came from a study of CD8 T cells in Susac syndrome. With random hexamers, 0.5 to 1 ug RNA was reverse transcribed. TCRdb redid the calling of the immunoSEQ multiplex PCR reads with MiXCR, one entry per CDR3 protein. The sample has tens of thousands of distinct CDR3 sequences, around 94% seen once. V was clipped by 5 bases and J by 3 bases, with 8 bases between them. CDR3 length equals 12 residues. This chain uses TRBV12-3 or TRBV12-4 with TRBJ2-7; D unclear. The sequencing sample was made of CD4+ T cells from PBMCs. The receptor comes from a human donor with Susac syndrome. The CDR3 nucleotides are TGTGCCAGCAGTCATTCTCTCTACGAGCAGTACTTC. This encodes CASSHSLYEQYF.